What follows is one TCR beta chain and its context. Its antigen is not identified. Before sequencing, viral peptide pools were used by the ViraFEST assay to expand antigen-specific CD4+ T cells. Culturing for 9 to 10 days preceded CD4+ T cell isolation. Everyone in the study got two shots of either the BNT162b2 or mRNA-1273 vaccine. Wells of more than 1.5 million PBMC each were grown with 7.5 to 10 IU/ml IL-2 and 9.5 to 10 ug/ml peptides. Half-medium replacement with IL-2 medium occurred on days 3 and 7. This sample was taken from a study of vaccination effects on CD4 cells after COVID-19. The wider study: After the second dose, samples were taken at median day 72.

Method: immunoSEQ multiplex PCR; TCRdb's copy keeps in-frame clones and lacks some. The sample records tens of thousands of clones, 80% to 90% being singletons. CDR3 length: 13 amino acids. V lost 5 bases and J lost 3, with 10 bases in between. In germline, CDR1 is MGHRA, CDR2 YSYEKL. Sequenced material: CD4+ T cells from PBMCs cultured with SARS-CoV-2 spike peptides, taken after COVID-19 vaccination. The chain combines TRBV4-1 with TRBJ2-5; D is undetermined. The origin of this receptor is a human donor who received a COVID-19 vaccine. Some clones in this sample may be carry-over from other donors' samples. CDR3 in amino acids: CASSFRTEETQYF. The CDR3, as DNA: TGCGCCAGCAGCTTCCGGACGGAAGAGACCCAGTACTTC.